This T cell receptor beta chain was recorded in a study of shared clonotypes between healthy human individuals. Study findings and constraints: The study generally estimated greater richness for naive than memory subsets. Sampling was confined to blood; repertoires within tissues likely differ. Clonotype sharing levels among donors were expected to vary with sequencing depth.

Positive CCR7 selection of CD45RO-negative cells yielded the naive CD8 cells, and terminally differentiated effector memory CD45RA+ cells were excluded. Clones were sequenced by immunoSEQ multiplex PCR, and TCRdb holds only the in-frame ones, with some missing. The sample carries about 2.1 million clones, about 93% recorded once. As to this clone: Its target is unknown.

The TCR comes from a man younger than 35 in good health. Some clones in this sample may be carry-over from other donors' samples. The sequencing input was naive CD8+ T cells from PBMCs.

CDR3 bases: TGTGCCCCTCCCAGGGTGAGCGGCTACACCTTC. Translating gives CAPPRVSGYTF. The V call is TRBV30, the J call TRBJ1-2, with D tentatively TRBD1 (5 bases). Germline lookup yields CDR1 GTSNPN and CDR2 SVGIG (reference sequence). The CDR3 loop spans 11 amino acids. Trimming took off 8 bases at V and 8 bases at J, with 15 bases between the two ends.